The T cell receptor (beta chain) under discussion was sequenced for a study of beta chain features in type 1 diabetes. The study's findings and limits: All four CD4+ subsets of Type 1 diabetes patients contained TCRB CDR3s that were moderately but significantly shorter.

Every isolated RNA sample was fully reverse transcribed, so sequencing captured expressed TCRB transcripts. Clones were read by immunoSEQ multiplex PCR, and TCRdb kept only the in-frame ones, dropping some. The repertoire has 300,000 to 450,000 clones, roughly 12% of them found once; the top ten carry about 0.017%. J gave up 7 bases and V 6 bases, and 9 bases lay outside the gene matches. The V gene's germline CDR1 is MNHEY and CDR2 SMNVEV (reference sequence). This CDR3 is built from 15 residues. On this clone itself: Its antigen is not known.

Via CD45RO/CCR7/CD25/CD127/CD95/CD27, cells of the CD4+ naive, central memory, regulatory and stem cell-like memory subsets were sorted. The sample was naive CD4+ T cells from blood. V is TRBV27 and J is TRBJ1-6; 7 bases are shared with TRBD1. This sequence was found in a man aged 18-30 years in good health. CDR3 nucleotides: TGTGCCAGCAGCCACAGACAGGGTTTGAATTCACCCCTCCACTTT. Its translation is CASSHRQGLNSPLHF.